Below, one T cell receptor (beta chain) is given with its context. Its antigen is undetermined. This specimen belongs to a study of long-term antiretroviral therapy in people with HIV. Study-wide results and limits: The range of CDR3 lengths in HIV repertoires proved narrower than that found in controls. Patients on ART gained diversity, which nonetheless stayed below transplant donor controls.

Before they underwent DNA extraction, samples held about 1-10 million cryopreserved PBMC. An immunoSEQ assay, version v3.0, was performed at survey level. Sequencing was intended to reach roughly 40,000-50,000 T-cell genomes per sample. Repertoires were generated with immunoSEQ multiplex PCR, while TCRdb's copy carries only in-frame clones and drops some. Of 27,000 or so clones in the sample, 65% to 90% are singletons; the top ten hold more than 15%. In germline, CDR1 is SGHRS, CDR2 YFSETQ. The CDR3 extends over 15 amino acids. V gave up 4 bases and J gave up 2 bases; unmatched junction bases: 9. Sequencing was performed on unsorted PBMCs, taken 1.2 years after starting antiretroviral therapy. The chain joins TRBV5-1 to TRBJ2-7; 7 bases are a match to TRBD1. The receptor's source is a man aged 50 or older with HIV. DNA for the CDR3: TGCGCCAGCAGCCCCGGCGACAGGGCTACCTACGAGCAGTACTTC. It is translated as CASSPGDRATYEQYF.